These 31 T cell receptor beta chains were all obtained from the same sample, sequenced in a study of vaccination and CD4 T cells after COVID-19. Treatment noted: roughly ten-day PBMC culture with coronavirus spike peptide pools or control peptides (ViraFEST assay). The antigens of these receptors remain unknown. Sequencing of cultured CD4+ T cell DNA used the Oncomine TCR Beta short-read assay. TCRdb reprocessed the PCR reads with MiXCR, giving one entry per CDR3 protein. This table holds some 14,000 distinct CDR3 sequences, less than 60% found once. Material for sequencing was CD4+ T cells from blood, cultured in vitro. These receptors originate from a human donor who had recovered from COVID-19.

V gene TRBV12-3 or TRBV12-4 combines with J gene TRBJ2-7; TRBD1 matches at 7 bases. V lost 7 bases, J lost 6 bases, and 15 bases stayed unmatched. The CDR3 has 15 amino acids. The CDR3 loop reads CASNTGTDYPREQYF. The DNA of the CDR3 is TGTGCCAGCAATACCGGGACAGACTATCCCCGCGAGCAGTACTTC.

The V gene is TRBV6-5, the J gene TRBJ2-7, with 9 positions matching TRBD1. Germline trimming cut 4 bases from V and 4 bases from J; bases unmatched to any gene: 5. This CDR3 contains 14 residues. The germline V gene encodes CDR1 MNHEY and CDR2 SVGAGI. The CDR3 reads CASSSTGGSYEQYF. The DNA for the CDR3 is TGTGCCAGCAGTTCCACAGGGGGCTCGTACGAGCAGTACTTC.

This clonotype turned up a few times. The chain recombines TRBV30 with TRBJ2-5, with 7 bases identical to TRBD1. The CDR3 runs 17 residues. With 1 base clipped from V and 0 bases from J, the junction kept 11 bases outside the gene matches. Germline assignment: CDR1 GTSNPN and CDR2 SVGIG (reference sequence). CDR3 in amino acids: CAWSAPRDRVYQETQYF. The CDR3 nucleotides are TGTGCCTGGAGTGCGCCCCGGGACAGAGTTTACCAAGAGACCCAGTACTTC.

V usage is TRBV24-1 and J usage is TRBJ2-3; 8 bases are shared with TRBD1. There are 18 residues in the CDR3. CDR1 KGHDR and CDR2 SFDVKD come from the germline V gene. V trimming: 3 bases; J trimming: 5 bases; junction bases outside the gene matches: 15. CDR3 sequence (DNA): TGTGCCACCAGTGATGCCACACAATTCAGGGGGCCGATAGATACGCAGTATTTT. This codes for CATSDATQFRGPIDTQYF.

V gene TRBV2 combines with J gene TRBJ1-5, with D possibly TRBD1 on 5 matching bases. The CDR3 consists of 13 residues. V lost 7 bases, J lost 7 bases, and 14 bases lay in between. Germline V CDR1 and CDR2: SNHLY, FYNNEI. CDR3 protein: CASILDSGQPQHF. The CDR3 DNA follows: TGTGCCAGCATTCTCGACAGTGGCCAGCCCCAGCATTTT.

The V call is TRBV30, the J call TRBJ2-5; D may be TRBD2 (6 bases). Trimming shortened V by 1 base and J by 4 bases, and 13 bases separated the two germline ends. The CDR3 runs 14 residues. CDR1 and CDR2 (germline): GTSNPN, SVGIG (reference sequence). CDR3 region: CAWSDPRGSETQYF. The DNA for the CDR3 is TGTGCCTGGAGTGACCCACGGGGGTCAGAGACCCAGTACTTC.

This clonotype has only one observation. The CDR3, as DNA: TGCAGTGCAGAAGCCAGGGGGCTACCCGAGGTTGAGTATGGCTACACCTTC. Its protein is CSAEARGLPEVEYGYTF. The gene calls are TRBV20-1 and TRBJ1-2, with 8 bases lining up with TRBD1. This CDR3 is 17 amino acids long. Per the germline V gene, CDR1 is DFQATT and CDR2 is SNEGSKA (reference sequence). With V trimmed by 6 bases and J by 5 bases, 20 bases remained unmatched.

This chain joins TRBV27 and TRBJ1-2, with D possibly TRBD1 on 5 matching bases. The CDR3 extends over 15 amino acids. Trimming took off 4 bases at V and 2 bases at J, with 14 bases between the two ends. The germline CDR1 and CDR2 sequences are MNHEY and SMNVEV (reference sequence). CDR3 in amino acids: CASSSRSGRNYGYTF. The DNA of the CDR3 is TGTGCCAGCAGTTCTCGATCGGGACGGAACTATGGCTACACCTTC.

V usage is TRBV7-8 and J usage is TRBJ2-7; perhaps TRBD2 as D (5 bases). Germline CDR1 is SGHVS and CDR2 is FQNEAQ. CDR3 length equals 12 residues. Deletions cut 5 bases from V and 4 bases from J, with 9 bases between. Here the CDR3 reads CASSQLVYEQYF. The CDR3 coding sequence is TGTGCCAGCAGCCAACTAGTTTACGAGCAGTACTTC. The whole variable domain, remainder taken from reference TRBV7-8 and TRBJ2-7, is GAGVSQSPRYKVAKRGQDVALRCDPISGHVSLFWYQQALGQGPEFLTYFQNEAQLDKSGLPSDRFFAERPEGSVSTLKIQRTQQEDSAVYLCASSQLVYEQYFGPGTRLTVT.

The chain recombines TRBV28 with TRBJ2-3; possible D gene TRBD1, 5 bases. This CDR3 is built from 17 residues. CDR1 and CDR2 from the germline V gene are MDHEN and SYDVKM. The V and J ends lost 2 bases and 4 bases respectively, with 19 bases between them. The CDR3 here is CASSLRRAAGSSDTQYF. As DNA, the CDR3 is TGTGCCAGCAGTTTAAGAAGGGCCGCAGGGTCATCAGATACGCAGTATTTT.

This clonotype was counted once. V and J are TRBV7-9 and TRBJ2-7; 10 positions match TRBD1. V lost 1 base to trimming and J lost 3 bases; unmatched junction nucleotides: 3. The V gene's germline CDR1 is SEHNR and CDR2 FQNEAQ (reference sequence). The CDR3 consists of 15 residues. The CDR3 reads CASSLVGTGVYEQYF. CDR3 sequence (DNA): TGTGCCAGCAGCTTAGTCGGGACAGGGGTCTACGAGCAGTACTTC.

This CDR3 reads CASNPAGTSGSSSGELFF. CDR3 in DNA: TGTGCCAGCAACCCAGCCGGGACTAGCGGGAGTAGTAGCGGGGAGCTGTTTTTT. The chain links TRBV28 to TRBJ2-2; 14 bases map to TRBD2. The CDR3 is 18 residues long. J was trimmed by 7 bases and V by 7 bases; bases with no gene match: 14. Germline V CDR1 and CDR2: MDHEN, SYDVKM.

This sequence joins TRBV24-1 and TRBJ2-2; tentatively, D is TRBD2 (6 bases). Between the trimmed V and J ends, which lost 9 bases and 4 bases, there was a span of 11 bases. Per the germline V gene, CDR1 is KGHDR and CDR2 is SFDVKD. This CDR3 has 13 residues. As DNA, the CDR3 is TGTGCCACCCGGCGGGACGGCACCGGGGAGCTGTTTTTT. It yields the protein CATRRDGTGELFF.

This chain uses TRBV6-5 with TRBJ1-3; D might be TRBD1 (5 bases). V dropped 2 bases and J dropped 4 bases, with 9 bases sitting between them. The germline V gene encodes CDR1 MNHEY and CDR2 SVGAGI. This CDR3 region has 14 residues. The CDR3 reads CASSYTGLGNTIYF. Here the CDR3 DNA reads TGTGCCAGCAGTTACACGGGACTCGGAAACACCATATATTTT.

The chain employs TRBV10-3 and TRBJ2-7; D perhaps matches TRBD1 (5 bases). This CDR3 is 12 amino acids long. Between the trimmed V and J ends, which lost 6 bases and 8 bases, there was a span of 14 bases. CDR1 is ENHRY and CDR2 is SYGVKD in the germline V gene. The CDR3 DNA sequence: TGTGCCATCAGGGAGACACAGGATCAGCAGTACTTC. It translates to CAIRETQDQQYF.

V gene TRBV6-1 combines with J gene TRBJ2-7; 8 bases line up with TRBD1. The CDR3 contains 12 residues. J gave up 2 bases and V 8 bases, and 2 bases lay outside the gene matches. The germline CDR1 and CDR2 sequences are MNHNS and SASEGT. CDR3 bases: TGTGCCAGCCGACAGGGGCCCTACGAGCAGTACTTC. This gives the protein CASRQGPYEQYF.

The V and J genes are TRBV20-1 and TRBJ1-6; 12 positions agree with TRBD1. Germline V gives CDR1 DFQATT, CDR2 SNEGSKA (reference sequence). V trimming: 0 bases; J trimming: 9 bases; junction bases outside the gene matches: 3. CDR3 length: 15 amino acids. The DNA of the CDR3 is TGCAGTGCTAGAGATGGGACAGGGGGCGGTTCACCCCTCCACTTT. This encodes CSARDGTGGGSPLHF.

This clonotype was counted between two and nine times. This chain joins TRBV28 and TRBJ1-5; D unclear. The V end was cut by 2 bases, the J end by 6 bases, with 8 bases between. Germline V gives CDR1 MDHEN, CDR2 SYDVKM. The CDR3 extends over 13 amino acids. CDR3 coding DNA: TGTGCCAGCAGTTTAAATCCGGGTCAGCCCCAGCATTTT. This codes for CASSLNPGQPQHF.

The gene calls are TRBV7-6 and TRBJ2-5, with 10 bases lining up with TRBD2. Germline CDR1 SGHVS, CDR2 FNYEAQ. The ends lost 3 bases at V and 4 bases at J; junction bases unmatched: 5. The CDR3 consists of 15 residues. CDR3 region: CASSFRAGGAETQYF. The DNA for the CDR3 is TGTGCCAGCAGCTTCCGAGCGGGAGGGGCAGAGACCCAGTACTTC.

The genes are TRBV11-2 and TRBJ2-7; D might be TRBD2 (6 bases). V lost 9 bases to trimming and J lost 2 bases, with 17 bases between them. Germline CDR1 SGHAT, CDR2 FQNNGV. The CDR3 totals 14 residues. CDR3 sequence reads: CASLDRRGPYEQYF. The CDR3 bases are TGTGCCAGTTTAGATCGGAGGGGCCCCTACGAGCAGTACTTC.

V usage is TRBV18 and J usage is TRBJ2-7; 14 bases are shared with TRBD2. The CDR3 spans 15 residues. The junction had 4 bases not matched to a gene; V was cut back by 2 bases and J by 7 bases. CDR1 and CDR2 (germline): KGHSH, LQKENI. CDR3 DNA: TGTGCCAGCTCACCAGGGACTAGCGGGAGCTGGGAGCAGTACTTC. Amino acids: CASSPGTSGSWEQYF.

The V call is TRBV30, the J call TRBJ2-5, with 8 bases matching TRBD2. The V and J ends lost 2 bases and 2 bases, in that order; junction bases with no gene match: 4. Germline V gene data show CDR1 as GTSNPN and CDR2 as SVGIG (reference sequence). The CDR3 is 14 amino acids. The CDR3 loop reads CAWSTQRGQETQYF. The CDR3 bases are TGTGCCTGGAGTACTCAGCGGGGGCAAGAGACCCAGTACTTC. Variable domain in full (rest from reference TRBV30 and TRBJ2-5): SQTIHQWPATLVQPVGSPLSLECTVEGTSNPNLYWYRQAAGRGLQLLFYSVGIGQISSEVPQNLSASRPQDRQFILSSKKLLLSDSGFYLCAWSTQRGQETQYFGPGTRLLVL.

The chain joins TRBV28 to TRBJ2-2, with D unresolved. The CDR3 totals 15 residues. Trimming pared 6 bases from V and 7 bases from J, leaving 18 bases between. Looked up from germline, CDR1 is MDHEN and CDR2 is SYDVKM. CDR3 in amino acids: CASRLKRVVIGELFF. CDR3 DNA sequence: TGTGCCAGCAGACTCAAAAGGGTTGTAATCGGGGAGCTGTTTTTT. Full variable domain (rest looked up from reference TRBV28 and TRBJ2-2): DVKVTQSSRYLVKRTGEKVFLECVQDMDHENMFWYRQDPGLGLRLIYFSYDVKMKEKGDIPEGYSVSREKKERFSLILESASTNQTSMYLCASRLKRVVIGELFFGEGSRLTVL.

The chain recombines TRBV7-3 with TRBJ2-3; weak D call: TRBD1 (5 bases). Germline lookup yields CDR1 SGHTA and CDR2 FQGTGA. V lost 4 bases and J 2 bases, leaving 10 bases between the germline ends. CDR3 length: 14 amino acids. The CDR3 loop reads CASSSGNPTDTQYF. Here the CDR3 DNA reads TGTGCCAGCAGCTCAGGGAATCCCACAGATACGCAGTATTTT.

This clonotype was detected a few times. The rearrangement joins TRBV20-1 to TRBJ1-1, with D possibly matching TRBD1 (5 bases). The length of the CDR3 is 14 residues. V was pared by 6 bases and J by 1 base, with 15 bases between. Germline loops: CDR1 DFQATT, CDR2 SNEGSKA (reference sequence). The CDR3 loop is CSAATGTANTEAFF. In DNA, the CDR3 is TGCAGTGCCGCAACCGGGACGGCGAACACTGAAGCTTTCTTT.

The sample holds a few counts of this clonotype. The V gene is TRBV2, the J gene TRBJ1-2, with 8 bases fitting TRBD1. With 6 bases clipped from V and 5 bases from J, the junction kept 5 bases outside the gene matches. Germline assignment: CDR1 SNHLY and CDR2 FYNNEI. The CDR3 runs to 13 residues. CDR3 sequence: CASSVGQVYGYTF. The CDR3 DNA sequence: TGTGCCAGCAGCGTGGGACAGGTATATGGCTACACCTTC.

This clonotype was counted only a few times. This chain connects TRBV28 to TRBJ1-2, with 8 bases that match TRBD1. The CDR3 length is 15 residues. Germline V gene sequence: CDR1 MDHEN, CDR2 SYDVKM. V was clipped by 2 bases and J by 5 bases; unmatched bases: 7. The CDR3 DNA is TGTGCCAGCAGTTTAGGTCCGGGACAGGCATATGGCTACACCTTC. It yields the protein CASSLGPGQAYGYTF.

This clonotype was counted between two and nine times. The chain joins TRBV6-4 to TRBJ2-3; TRBD2 matches 9 bases. The CDR3 is made up of 15 amino acids. Per the germline V gene, CDR1 is MRHNA and CDR2 is SNTAGT. V lost 3 bases, J lost 3 bases, and 4 bases stayed unmatched. The CDR3 DNA follows: TGTGCCAGCAGTGAGGGTAGCGGGAGTACAGATACGCAGTATTTT. Its protein is CASSEGSGSTDTQYF.

The rearrangement joins TRBV6-1 to TRBJ2-1, with 9 bases identical to TRBD2. The CDR3 is 15 residues long. Germline CDR1 reads MNHNS; CDR2 reads SASEGT. With 6 bases clipped from V and 5 bases from J, the junction kept 8 bases outside the gene matches. CDR3 DNA sequence: TGTGCCAGCAGACCCCAGCGGGAGGCAAACAATGAGCAGTTCTTC. As protein: CASRPQREANNEQFF.

This clonotype came up a few times. V and J are TRBV7-9 and TRBJ1-5; TRBD1 is a possible D gene (6 bases). Looked up from germline, CDR1 is SEHNR and CDR2 is FQNEAQ (reference sequence). Trimming took 2 bases from V and 5 from J, leaving 10 bases between them. The CDR3 runs 14 residues. DNA for the CDR3: TGTGCCAGCAGCTTACTTTCAGGGGATCAGCCCCAGCATTTT. Translated: CASSLLSGDQPQHF.

The chain carries TRBV20-1 and TRBJ2-1; a weak D match, TRBD2 (5 bases). The CDR3 length is 15 residues. In germline, CDR1 is DFQATT, CDR2 SNEGSKA (reference sequence). Trimming stripped 0 bases from V and 9 bases from J, with 18 bases between. For the CDR3, the DNA is TGCAGTGCTAGAGATGCGGTCTACAATGCGGGTGAGCAGTTCTTC. Its protein product is CSARDAVYNAGEQFF.